Presented here are 16 T cell receptor beta chains from one specimen sequenced in a study of CXCR3-negative and CXCR3-positive naive CD8 T cells. Researchers prepared the TRB cDNA libraries using 5' RACE with UMI labels. Reanalyzing the 5' RACE reads, TCRdb keeps one entry per CDR3 protein, without DNA. The table lists fewer than 60,000 distinct CDR3 sequences. Sequencing was carried out using memory CD8+ T cells from blood. The receptor source for this set is a human donor in good health. Some clones in this sample may be carry-over from other donors' samples.

This chain links TRBV6-6 with TRBJ2-3. The CDR3 covers 16 residues. Germline V CDR1 and CDR2: MNHNY, SVGAGI (reference sequence). The CDR3 protein is CASRPDKVEGTDTQYF.

The rearrangement uses TRBV29-1 and TRBJ2-3; there is no DNA to check the TCRdb D call of TRBD2. Germline CDR1 reads SQVTM; CDR2 reads ANQGSEA. CDR3 length: 15 amino acids. CDR3 residues: CSVEVVQPSTDTQYF.

The chain is built from TRBV7-9 and TRBJ2-7; TCRdb's D gene call, TRBD1, goes unchecked for lack of DNA. This CDR3 is built from 15 residues. CDR1 is SEHNR and CDR2 is FQNEAQ in the germline V gene (reference sequence). CDR3 sequence reads: CASSPGQGLFIEQYF.

The rearrangement uses TRBV7-9 and TRBJ2-3; absent DNA, TCRdb's TRBD2 call cannot be checked. Germline CDR1 and CDR2: SEHNR and FQNEAQ (reference sequence). The CDR3 is 16 residues long. The CDR3 sequence is CASSPGTSGSWDTQYF.

The V gene is TRBV18, the J gene TRBJ2-7. Germline loops: CDR1 KGHSH, CDR2 LQKENI. CDR3 length: 16 amino acids. CDR3 region: CASSPPTATYSYEQYF.

The chain joins TRBV28 to TRBJ2-2. CDR1 is MDHEN and CDR2 is SYDVKM in the germline V gene. This CDR3 spans 13 amino acids. This CDR3 is CATKSRNTGELFF.

V usage is TRBV20-1 and J usage is TRBJ2-5; checking the TCRdb D call of TRBD1 is not possible without DNA. The CDR3 is 16 amino acids. Germline assignment: CDR1 DFQATT and CDR2 SNEGSKA (reference sequence). The CDR3 sequence: CSARRRRVVYQETQYF.

This chain uses TRBV7-3 with TRBJ2-3; no DNA is available, so the TRBD1 call from TCRdb remains unchecked. Per germline, CDR1 SGHTA and CDR2 FQGTGA. The CDR3 sequence is 16 residues long. The CDR3 region is CASSLTAGPSTDTQYF.

The V gene is TRBV20-1, the J gene TRBJ2-1; no DNA is available, so the TRBD1 call from TCRdb remains unchecked. The CDR3 length is 13 residues. CDR1 DFQATT and CDR2 SNEGSKA come from the germline V gene (reference sequence). The CDR3: CSASQGEYNEQFF.

V is TRBV4-3 and J is TRBJ2-1; lacking DNA, the TRBD2 call made by TCRdb goes unchecked. Per germline, CDR1 LGHNA and CDR2 YSLEER. This CDR3 spans 16 amino acids. The CDR3 spells CASSQDRAGGHNEQFF.

V gene TRBV20-1 combines with J gene TRBJ1-5; the TRBD1 assignment by TCRdb is unverifiable without DNA. CDR3 length equals 16 residues. CDR1 and CDR2 (germline): DFQATT, SNEGSKA (reference sequence). CDR3 residues: CSARPRDRGLYQPQHF.

CDR3 loop: CASSQKGEYGYTF. The rearrangement uses TRBV5-1 and TRBJ1-2; TCRdb names TRBD1, which stays unverified in the absence of DNA. Germline V CDR1 and CDR2: SGHRS, YFSETQ. The CDR3 sequence is 13 residues long.

The chain combines TRBV19 with TRBJ2-3; TCRdb's D gene call, TRBD1, goes unchecked for lack of DNA. Germline CDR1 reads LNHDA; CDR2 reads SQIVND (reference sequence). The CDR3 loop spans 20 amino acids. CDR3 loop: CASSPWTGRKPGPRADTQYF.

The chain employs TRBV29-1 and TRBJ2-5; with no DNA, the TCRdb D assignment of TRBD2 cannot be verified. Germline V gives CDR1 SQVTM, CDR2 ANQGSEA. The CDR3 extends over 15 amino acids. The CDR3 protein is CSVEGDSRGGETQYF.

V gene TRBV5-6 combines with J gene TRBJ2-1; TCRdb's assignment of TRBD1 cannot be checked, as there is no DNA. The germline gives CDR1 SGHDT, CDR2 YYEEEE. The CDR3 sequence is 14 residues long. CDR3 protein: CASSLVGAYNEQFF.

This chain uses TRBV12-3 or TRBV12-4 with TRBJ2-5; absent DNA, TCRdb's TRBD1 call cannot be checked. This CDR3 is 15 amino acids long. The CDR3 here is CASSLGVASRETQYF.